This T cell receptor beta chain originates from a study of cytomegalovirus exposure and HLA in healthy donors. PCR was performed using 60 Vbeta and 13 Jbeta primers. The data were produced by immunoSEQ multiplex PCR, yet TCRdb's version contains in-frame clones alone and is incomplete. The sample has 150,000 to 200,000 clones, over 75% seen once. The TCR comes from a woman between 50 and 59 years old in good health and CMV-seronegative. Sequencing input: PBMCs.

The CDR3 DNA sequence: TGTGCCAGTACTATGTCCGGACAGAAGGAGCAGTACTTC. Translation gives CASTMSGQKEQYF. The chain combines TRBV2 with TRBJ2-7; TRBD1 might be the D (6 bases). The CDR3 totals 13 residues. Between the trimmed V and J ends, which lost 9 bases and 7 bases, there was a span of 19 bases. Germline V gene sequence: CDR1 SNHLY, CDR2 FYNNEI.